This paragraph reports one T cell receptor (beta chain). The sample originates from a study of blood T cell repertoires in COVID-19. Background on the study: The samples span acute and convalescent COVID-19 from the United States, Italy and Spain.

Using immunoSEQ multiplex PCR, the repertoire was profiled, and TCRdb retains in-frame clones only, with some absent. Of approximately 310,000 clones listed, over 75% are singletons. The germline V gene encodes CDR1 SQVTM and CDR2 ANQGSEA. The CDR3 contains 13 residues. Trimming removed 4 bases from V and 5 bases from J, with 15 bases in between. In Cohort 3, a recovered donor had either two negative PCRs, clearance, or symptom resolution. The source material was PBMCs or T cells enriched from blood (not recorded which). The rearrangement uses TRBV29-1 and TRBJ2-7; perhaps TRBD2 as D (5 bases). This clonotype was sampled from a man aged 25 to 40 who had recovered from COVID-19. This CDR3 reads CSVVRTGKDEQYF. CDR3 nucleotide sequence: TGCAGCGTTGTTCGGACGGGGAAAGACGAGCAGTACTTC.